The rows below give T cell receptor beta chains drawn from one sample of a study of blood T cell repertoires in COVID-19. The table came from immunoSEQ multiplex PCR; TCRdb's copy has only in-frame clones and leaves some out. The data show hundreds of thousands of clones, more than 80% seen once. The sequencing input was peripheral blood. All receptors come from a woman between 25 and 40 years old with COVID-19, enrolled during active disease. Both conserved end residues are part of each CDR3. Each record gives: CDR3 length, V gene, J gene, D gene, clone size, CDR3 DNA, CDR3 protein. D genes are given only for firm matches. Not all rows give a size; the values are once, few, many and, for expanded clones, a class.

cdr3_length: 18; v_call: TRBV4-3; j_call: TRBJ2-1; d_call: TRBD2; clone_size: NA; cdr3_nt: TGCGCCAGCAGCCTTTCTTCTAGCGGGGGGTTTGTAAGCAATGAGCAGTTCTTC; cdr3_aa: CASSLSSSGGFVSNEQFF
cdr3_length: 14; v_call: TRBV4-2; j_call: TRBJ2-3; d_call: TRBD2; clone_size: NA; cdr3_nt: TGTGCCAGCAAGAGCGGGGGGGACACAGATACGCAGTATTTT; cdr3_aa: CASKSGGDTDTQYF
cdr3_length: 16; v_call: TRBV7-9; j_call: TRBJ2-1; d_call: TRBD2; clone_size: NA; cdr3_nt: TGTGCCAGCAGCTTATCTAGCGGGACAAACTACAATGAGCAGTTCTTC; cdr3_aa: CASSLSSGTNYNEQFF
cdr3_length: 18; v_call: TRBV10-2; j_call: TRBJ2-6; d_call: TRBD2; clone_size: NA; cdr3_nt: TGCGCCAGCACCCCGGGGGGGGAGGCAGAATCTGGGGCCAACGTCCTGACTTTC; cdr3_aa: CASTPGGEAESGANVLTF
cdr3_length: 14; v_call: TRBV27; j_call: TRBJ2-5; d_call: NA; clone_size: NA; cdr3_nt: TGTGCCAGCAGTTCTCAATCAGGGCGCGAGACCCAGTACTTC; cdr3_aa: CASSSQSGRETQYF
cdr3_length: 17; v_call: TRBV18; j_call: TRBJ2-1; d_call: TRBD2; clone_size: NA; cdr3_nt: TGTGCCAGCTCACCTCGGGATAGCGGGGTGGTCTACAATGAGCAGTTCTTC; cdr3_aa: CASSPRDSGVVYNEQFF
cdr3_length: 15; v_call: TRBV4-1; j_call: TRBJ2-7; d_call: NA; clone_size: few; cdr3_nt: TGCGCCAGCAGCCAAGGGGCTGCCAACCCTTACGAGCAGTACTTC; cdr3_aa: CASSQGAANPYEQYF
cdr3_length: 17; v_call: TRBV4-1; j_call: TRBJ2-7; d_call: NA; clone_size: NA; cdr3_nt: TGCGCCAGCAGCCCCGGGGAGGGCAGGGGCCCTAGCTACGAGCAGTACTTC; cdr3_aa: CASSPGEGRGPSYEQYF
cdr3_length: 14; v_call: TRBV6-5; j_call: TRBJ1-1; d_call: NA; clone_size: few; cdr3_nt: TGTGCCAGCAGGGGACGGGACTGGAACACTGAAGCTTTCTTT; cdr3_aa: CASRGRDWNTEAFF
cdr3_length: 13; v_call: TRBV12-3/TRBV12-4; j_call: TRBJ1-2; d_call: TRBD1; clone_size: NA; cdr3_nt: TGTGCCAGCAGTTTAGGCGGGACAGGGACCTACACCTTC; cdr3_aa: CASSLGGTGTYTF
cdr3_length: 17; v_call: TRBV12-5; j_call: TRBJ2-3; d_call: NA; clone_size: NA; cdr3_nt: TGTGCTAGTGGTTTGGTGGGGGGATTCTACCTCACAGATACGCAGTATTTT; cdr3_aa: CASGLVGGFYLTDTQYF
cdr3_length: 18; v_call: TRBV28; j_call: TRBJ2-5; d_call: TRBD2; clone_size: NA; cdr3_nt: TGTGCCAGCGCGGGACTAGCGGGGGGGCCAGGGATCCAAGAGACCCAGTACTTC; cdr3_aa: CASAGLAGGPGIQETQYF
cdr3_length: 15; v_call: TRBV6-2/TRBV6-3; j_call: TRBJ2-3; d_call: TRBD2; clone_size: NA; cdr3_nt: TGTGCCAGCAGTTGGACTAGCGGGGCCCGGAATACGCAGTATTTT; cdr3_aa: CASSWTSGARNTQYF
cdr3_length: 15; v_call: TRBV14; j_call: TRBJ2-7; d_call: NA; clone_size: once; cdr3_nt: TGTGCCAGCAGCCAAGATCGCGGGAATCGGGGCGAGCAGTACTTC; cdr3_aa: CASSQDRGNRGEQYF
cdr3_length: 18; v_call: TRBV3-1/TRBV3-2; j_call: TRBJ1-2; d_call: TRBD1; clone_size: NA; cdr3_nt: TGTGCCAGCAGCCAAGACAGGGGGCGCCTCCCCGCTAACTATGGCTACACCTTC; cdr3_aa: CASSQDRGRLPANYGYTF